One and the same sample provided the 5 T cell receptor beta chains below, sequenced in a study of shared clonotypes between healthy human individuals. The repertoire was sequenced with immunoSEQ multiplex PCR; TCRdb's copy has only in-frame clones and lacks some. This table holds around 1,100,000 clones, 60% to 85% found once. Specimen: memory CD4+ T cells from PBMCs. Documented subset: CD45RA-negative fraction. All receptors come from a man between 18 and 29 years old in good health. Some clones in this sample may be carry-over from other donors' samples.

This sequence joins TRBV11-3 and TRBJ2-1; a possible D gene is TRBD1 (6 bases). The CDR3 has 14 residues. Germline assignment: CDR1 SGHNT and CDR2 YENEEA. V lost 5 bases to trimming and J lost 8 bases, with 16 bases between them. The CDR3 DNA follows: TGTGCCAGCAGCCCCCAAACAGGGATCCATGAGCAGTTCTTC. It specifies CASSPQTGIHEQFF.

This clone was recorded only once. The gene calls are TRBV5-1 and TRBJ1-1; 8 positions agree with TRBD1. V shed 6 bases and J 1 base; nucleotides not matched to a gene: 5. Germline CDR1 is SGHRS and CDR2 is YFSETQ. The CDR3 totals 14 residues. This CDR3 reads CASTQGASNTEAFF. The DNA for the CDR3 is TGCGCCAGCACTCAGGGGGCTTCGAACACTGAAGCTTTCTTT. The full variable domain, in which reference TRBV5-1 and TRBJ1-1 provide the parts outside the CDR3, is KAGVTQTPRYLIKTRGQQVTLSCSPISGHRSVSWYQQTPGQGLQFLFEYFSETQRNKGNFPGRFSGRQFSNSRSEMNVSTLELGDSALYLCASTQGASNTEAFFGQGTRLTVV.

This CDR3 is CASSLNGPIQETQYF. In nucleotides, the CDR3 is TGTGCCAGCAGCTTAAACGGTCCGATCCAAGAGACCCAGTACTTC. The V and J genes are TRBV7-6 and TRBJ2-5; D is unclear. The V gene's germline CDR1 is SGHVS and CDR2 FNYEAQ. V lost 2 bases to trimming and J lost 1 base, with 11 bases between them. The CDR3 is made up of 15 amino acids.

The J gene is TRBJ1-1, the V gene TRBV5-6; no reliable D call. The germline V and J ends were trimmed by 4 bases and 6 bases, with 10 bases remaining between them. CDR3 length: 12 amino acids. The V gene's germline CDR1 is SGHDT and CDR2 YYEEEE. This chain's CDR3 is CASSRHGAEAFF. CDR3 DNA: TGTGCCAGCAGCCGACATGGCGCTGAAGCTTTCTTT.

The V call is TRBV7-9, the J call TRBJ2-2, with a weak D call TRBD2 (7 bases). Trimming removed 5 bases from V and 0 bases from J, with 22 bases in between. This CDR3 comprises 19 residues. CDR1 is SEHNR, CDR2 FQNEAQ, per germline (reference sequence). The CDR3 reads CASSALGASGRTNTGELFF. In nucleotides, the CDR3 is TGTGCCAGCAGCGCGCTGGGGGCTAGCGGACGTACGAACACCGGGGAGCTGTTTTTT.